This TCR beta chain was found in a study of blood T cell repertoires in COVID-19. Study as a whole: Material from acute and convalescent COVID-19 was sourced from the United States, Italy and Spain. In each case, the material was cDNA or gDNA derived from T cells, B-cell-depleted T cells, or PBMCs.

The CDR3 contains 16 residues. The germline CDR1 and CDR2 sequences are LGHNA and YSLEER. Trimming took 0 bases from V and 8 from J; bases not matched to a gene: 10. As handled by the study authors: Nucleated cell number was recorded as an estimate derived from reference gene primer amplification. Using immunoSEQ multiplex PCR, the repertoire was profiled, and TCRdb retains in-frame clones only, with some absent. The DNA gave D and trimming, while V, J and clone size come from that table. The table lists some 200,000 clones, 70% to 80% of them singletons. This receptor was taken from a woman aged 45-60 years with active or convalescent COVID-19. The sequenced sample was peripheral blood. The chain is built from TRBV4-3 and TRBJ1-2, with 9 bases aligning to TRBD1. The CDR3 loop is CASSQEIWDRVIGYTF. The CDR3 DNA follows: TGCGCCAGCAGCCAAGAAATTTGGGACAGGGTAATAGGCTACACCTTC.